One and the same sample provided the 27 T cell receptor beta chains below, sequenced in a study of shared clonotypes between healthy human individuals. TCRdb's copy holds only in-frame clones and misses some; the assay was immunoSEQ multiplex PCR. Found here are approximately 2.4 million clones, 95% of them singletons; the top ten hold approximately 0.13%. The specimen sequenced was naive CD4+ T cells sorted from blood. Specified subset: CD45RA+ positively selected. The receptors were gathered from a man aged 18 to 29 in good health.

The chain carries TRBV7-8 and TRBJ1-5; 8 bases line up with TRBD1. Germline lookup yields CDR1 SGHVS and CDR2 FQNEAQ. J gave up 5 bases and V 2 bases, and 5 bases lay outside the gene matches. The CDR3 runs to 15 residues. The CDR3 is CASSLQGAGDQPQHF. CDR3 DNA: TGTGCCAGCAGCTTACAGGGGGCGGGCGATCAGCCCCAGCATTTT.

The rearrangement joins TRBV28 to TRBJ2-7, with D tentatively TRBD1 or TRBD2 (6 bases each). The CDR3 covers 14 residues. In germline, CDR1 is MDHEN, CDR2 SYDVKM. With 5 bases removed from V and 2 bases from J, the gap between germline ends came to 13 bases. CDR3 loop: CASSVPGGPYEQYF. The CDR3 region has the DNA TGTGCCAGCAGTGTACCCGGGGGCCCCTACGAGCAGTACTTC.

The chain recombines TRBV27 with TRBJ1-2; D gene ambiguous. This CDR3 has 15 residues. Germline CDR1 reads MNHEY; CDR2 reads SMNVEV (reference sequence). Trimming removed 5 bases from V and 3 bases from J, with 16 bases in between. CDR3 loop: CASSPSLARDYGYTF. DNA of the CDR3: TGTGCCAGCAGTCCCTCTCTCGCGAGGGACTATGGCTACACCTTC.

The rearrangement links TRBV10-1 to TRBJ1-1; TRBD1 matches at 7 bases. Per germline, CDR1 WNHNN and CDR2 SYGVQD (reference sequence). The CDR3 totals 16 residues. The trim removed 9 bases at V and 4 bases at J, leaving 17 bases unmatched. CDR3 coding DNA: TGCGCCAGTTCTCCCGGGACAGCTACTTTTGGCACTGAAGCTTTCTTT. The encoded protein is CASSPGTATFGTEAFF.

The V call is TRBV23-1, the J call TRBJ1-1; 10 bases map to TRBD1. TRBV23-1 belongs to the ORF category, with a function that is uncertain. J was trimmed by 11 bases and V by 4 bases; bases with no gene match: 7. The CDR3 sequence is 13 residues long. CDR3 residues: CASSPGQGERAFF. CDR3 nucleotides: TGCGCCAGCAGTCCCGGACAGGGGGAGAGGGCTTTCTTT.

This clone was seen just once. This chain uses TRBV28 with TRBJ2-5; 11 nucleotides match TRBD2. V gave up 4 bases and J gave up 1 base; unmatched junction bases: 5. The germline V gene has CDR1 MDHEN and CDR2 SYDVKM. There are 16 residues in the CDR3. The CDR3 loop is CASSSPGLAVQETQYF. The CDR3 bases are TGTGCCAGCAGTTCCCCGGGACTAGCGGTCCAAGAGACCCAGTACTTC. The variable domain in full, completed from reference TRBV28 and TRBJ2-5, reads DVKVTQSSRYLVKRTGEKVFLECVQDMDHENMFWYRQDPGLGLRLIYFSYDVKMKEKGDIPEGYSVSREKKERFSLILESASTNQTSMYLCASSSPGLAVQETQYFGPGTRLLVL.

About this clone: Other nucleotide sequences from this sample produce the same CDR3. This chain links TRBV30 with TRBJ2-2; 7 nucleotides agree with TRBD2. The CDR3 runs 15 residues. The germline V gene encodes CDR1 GTSNPN and CDR2 SVGIG (reference sequence). The V segment lost 3 bases and the J segment 0 bases; nucleotides outside the gene matches: 4. The CDR3 region has the DNA TGTGCCTGGAGGTTAGCGGGCGCGAACACCGGGGAGCTGTTTTTT. This translates into CAWRLAGANTGELFF.

About this clone itself: The junction departs from the called germline gene at one end, perhaps through a read error. This sequence joins TRBV29-1 and TRBJ2-2; no clear D. Germline CDR1 and CDR2: SQVTM and ANQGSEA. The CDR3 extends over 16 amino acids. CDR3 sequence reads: CSVGGGQVTNAGELFF. The CDR3, as DNA: TGCAGCGTTGGTGGTGGGCAGGTAACGAACGCCGGGGAGCTGTTTTTT.

The CDR3 protein is CASSYSMAQGVETQYF. DNA of the CDR3: TGTGCCAGCAGTTACTCAATGGCACAGGGAGTAGAGACCCAGTACTTC. The V call is TRBV6-6, the J call TRBJ2-5; possible D gene TRBD1, 6 bases. CDR3 length: 16 amino acids. The germline CDR1 and CDR2 sequences are MNHNY and SVGAGI (reference sequence). Trimming cost V 0 bases and J 4 bases, with 15 bases left between them.

The chain recombines TRBV30 with TRBJ1-5; D is undetermined. The CDR3 covers 15 residues. Trimming removed 0 bases from V and 3 bases from J, with 12 bases in between. CDR1 is GTSNPN, CDR2 SVGIG, per germline (reference sequence). The CDR3 DNA reads TGTGCCTGGAGTGTACGCAGGAGTCACAATCAGCCCCAGCATTTT. Amino acid sequence: CAWSVRRSHNQPQHF.

This clone was recorded only once. This specimen includes other DNA sequences encoding the same CDR3. The chain has TRBV6-5 and TRBJ2-5, with D uncertain. This CDR3 comprises 13 residues. The V gene lost 2 bases and the J gene lost 0 bases, with 4 bases spanning the gap. Germline loops: CDR1 MNHEY, CDR2 SVGAGI. CDR3 loop: CASSYQYQETQYF. The CDR3 DNA reads as TGTGCCAGCAGTTACCAATACCAAGAGACCCAGTACTTC.

Comments on this clone: The sample carries other DNA sequences with the same CDR3. The J gene is TRBJ1-3, the V gene TRBV18; D perhaps matches TRBD1 (5 bases). V lost 8 bases and J 0 bases, leaving 8 bases between the germline ends. Germline assignment: CDR1 KGHSH and CDR2 LQKENI. This CDR3 spans 13 amino acids. The DNA for the CDR3 is TGTGCCAGCCGACAGAGCTCTGGAAACACCATATATTTT. Its translation: CASRQSSGNTIYF. The complete variable domain, with remaining parts taken from reference TRBV18 and TRBJ1-3, reads NAGVMQNPRHLVRRRGQEARLRCSPMKGHSHVYWYRQLPEEGLKFMVYLQKENIIDESGMPKERFSAEFPKEGPSILRIQQVVRGDSAAYFCASRQSSGNTIYFGEGSWLTVV.

V gene TRBV20-1 combines with J gene TRBJ1-2; D gene uncertain. The V end lost 5 bases, the J end lost 6 bases, and 10 bases lay between the germline ends. CDR3 length: 11 amino acids. CDR1 is DFQATT, CDR2 SNEGSKA, per germline (reference sequence). The CDR3 DNA is TGCAGTGCTTCGGACGGCCATGGCTACACCTTC. Its protein is CSASDGHGYTF.

This chain connects TRBV19 to TRBJ2-5; TRBD2 aligns across 10 bases. The CDR3 runs to 13 residues. Trimming took 7 bases from V and 5 from J; bases not matched to a gene: 4. Germline V CDR1 and CDR2: LNHDA, SQIVND (reference sequence). The CDR3 region has the DNA TGTGCCAGTACTCCTAGCGGGAGTGAGACCCAGTACTTC. This encodes CASTPSGSETQYF.

The chain carries TRBV5-5 and TRBJ2-7; D is perhaps TRBD1 or TRBD2 (6 bases each). The V gene lost 3 bases and the J gene lost 5 bases, with 15 bases spanning the gap. Germline V CDR1 and CDR2: SGHKS, YYEKEE (reference sequence). CDR3 size: 14 residues. The CDR3 here is CASSSRWGADEQYF. CDR3 coding DNA: TGTGCCAGCAGCTCACGCTGGGGGGCCGACGAGCAGTACTTC.

This chain joins TRBV5-6 and TRBJ2-1; 9 bases match TRBD2. The V segment lost 2 bases and the J segment 0 bases; nucleotides outside the gene matches: 12. In germline, CDR1 is SGHDT, CDR2 YYEEEE. The CDR3 is 19 residues long. CDR3 protein: CASSLYIAGGPSSYNEQFF. Here the CDR3 DNA reads TGTGCCAGCAGCTTATACATTGCGGGAGGGCCTAGCTCCTACAATGAGCAGTTCTTC.

V usage is TRBV7-2 and J usage is TRBJ2-5; the D gene could be TRBD1 or TRBD2 (6 bases each). The germline gives CDR1 SGHTA, CDR2 FQGNSA. There are 16 residues in the CDR3. Trimming took 5 bases from V and 1 from J, leaving 17 bases between them. The CDR3 sequence: CASSPRDKLSQETQYF. The DNA of the CDR3 is TGTGCCAGCAGCCCGCGGGACAAGCTTTCCCAAGAGACCCAGTACTTC.

This sequence joins TRBV9 and TRBJ2-6, with 12 bases that match TRBD1. In germline, CDR1 is SGDLS, CDR2 YYNGEE. The CDR3 has 17 amino acids. The CDR3 DNA reads TGTGCTGAAACTAACGGGACAGGGGGCGCTGGGGCCAACGTCCTGACTTTC. This translates into CAETNGTGGAGANVLTF. The full variable domain, completed using reference TRBV9 and TRBJ2-6, is DSGVTQTPKHLITATGQRVTLRCSPRSGDLSVYWYQQSLDQGLQFLIQYYNGEERAKGNILERFSAQQFPDLHSELNLSSLELGDSALYFCAETNGTGGAGANVLTFGAGSRLTVL.

Only one count was recorded for this clone. CDR3 sequence reads: CASSKGYTDTQYF. CDR3 in DNA: TGTGCCAGCAGTAAGGGGTACACAGATACGCAGTATTTT. This chain connects TRBV2 to TRBJ2-3; possible D gene TRBD1, 5 bases. The V gene's germline CDR1 is SNHLY and CDR2 FYNNEI. V lost 5 bases to trimming and J lost 2 bases, with 8 bases between them. The CDR3 is made up of 13 amino acids.

The chain combines TRBV10-3 with TRBJ2-5; D possibly matches TRBD1 or TRBD2 (5 bases each). CDR3 size: 15 residues. V was cut by 3 bases and J by 5 bases, with 16 bases left in between. Per germline, CDR1 ENHRY and CDR2 SYGVKD. The CDR3: CAISDTGLGGETQYF. CDR3 nucleotides: TGTGCCATCAGTGACACAGGCCTGGGCGGGGAGACCCAGTACTTC.

The rearrangement links TRBV6-1 to TRBJ2-7, with 8 bases that match TRBD1. Germline loops: CDR1 MNHNS, CDR2 SASEGT. The CDR3 has 13 residues. V lost 7 bases and J lost 7; bases outside the gene matches: 9. In DNA, the CDR3 is TGTGCCAGCACCGAGGACAGGGTTGGAGAGCAGTACTTC. Translated, it gives CASTEDRVGEQYF.

This chain connects TRBV6-1 to TRBJ1-3; unclear D gene. Germline loops: CDR1 MNHNS, CDR2 SASEGT. With 4 bases removed from V and 2 bases from J, the gap between germline ends came to 15 bases. This CDR3 region has 16 residues. The DNA of the CDR3 is TGTGCCAGCAGTGGATCCGCCCTAAGGACTGGAAACACCATATATTTT. The encoded protein is CASSGSALRTGNTIYF.

The rearrangement uses TRBV7-2 and TRBJ1-5; possibly TRBD1 for D (5 bases). V lost 5 bases and J 7 bases, leaving 6 bases between the germline ends. This CDR3 has 11 residues. Germline values: CDR1 SGHTA, CDR2 FQGNSA. This CDR3 is CASSQGQPQHF. In DNA form, the CDR3 reads TGTGCCAGCAGCCAGGGACAGCCCCAGCATTTT.

V is TRBV6-5 and J is TRBJ2-1; 8 bases map to TRBD2. Germline V gives CDR1 MNHEY, CDR2 SVGAGI. The CDR3 has 15 residues. Trimming cost V 7 bases and J 3 bases; bases outside gene matches: 8. In DNA form, the CDR3 reads TGTGCCAGCACCTACGGGCTAGCGGGCTACAATGAGCAGTTCTTC. Amino acids: CASTYGLAGYNEQFF.

The chain's CDR3 is CASSLSDRAHYEQYF. CDR3 coding DNA: TGTGCCAGCAGTTTATCCGACAGGGCCCATTACGAGCAGTACTTC. The chain links TRBV28 to TRBJ2-7; 7 bases are a match to TRBD1. Per germline, CDR1 MDHEN and CDR2 SYDVKM. With V trimmed by 1 base and J by 4 bases, 7 bases remained unmatched. The CDR3 has 15 residues.

The V call is TRBV27, the J call TRBJ2-7; 8 bases are shared with TRBD2. V was pared by 6 bases and J by 3 bases, with 4 bases of the junction left unmatched. This CDR3 region has 13 residues. Germline-derived CDR1 and CDR2 are MNHEY and SMNVEV (reference sequence). In DNA, the CDR3 is TGTGCCAGCAGCTCGGGACTAGGCTACGAGCAGTACTTC. Translated: CASSSGLGYEQYF.

This chain connects TRBV5-5 to TRBJ1-3; 7 bases match TRBD1. CDR1 and CDR2 from the germline V gene are SGHKS and YYEKEE (reference sequence). This CDR3 has 15 residues. The junction had 4 bases not matched to a gene; V was cut back by 4 bases and J by 0 bases. CDR3 nucleotide sequence: TGTGCCAGCAGCGGGGGACAGAGCTCTGGAAACACCATATATTTT. It is translated as CASSGGQSSGNTIYF.